This T cell receptor beta chain was identified during a study of T cell clones after liver transplantation. Study summary: Tolerance: complete withdrawal held at least one year, liver enzymes staying within twice normal.

CDR3 length: 17 amino acids. Germline V gene data show CDR1 as SGHRS and CDR2 as YFSETQ. After removal of 5 bases from V and 2 bases from J, the junction contained 12 bases not matched to a gene. Method: immunoSEQ multiplex PCR; TCRdb's copy keeps in-frame clones and lacks some. Of tens of thousands of clones in the sample, around 85% were seen once. The V and J genes are TRBV5-1 and TRBJ2-3; 9 positions match TRBD2. Source: CD4+ T cells from blood, taken before liver transplant. The clonotype was recovered from a human donor who received a liver transplant. The CDR3 nucleotides are TGCGCCAGCAGTTCCGTAAATAGCGGGAGCCACACAGATACGCAGTATTTT. Translating it yields CASSSVNSGSHTDTQYF.